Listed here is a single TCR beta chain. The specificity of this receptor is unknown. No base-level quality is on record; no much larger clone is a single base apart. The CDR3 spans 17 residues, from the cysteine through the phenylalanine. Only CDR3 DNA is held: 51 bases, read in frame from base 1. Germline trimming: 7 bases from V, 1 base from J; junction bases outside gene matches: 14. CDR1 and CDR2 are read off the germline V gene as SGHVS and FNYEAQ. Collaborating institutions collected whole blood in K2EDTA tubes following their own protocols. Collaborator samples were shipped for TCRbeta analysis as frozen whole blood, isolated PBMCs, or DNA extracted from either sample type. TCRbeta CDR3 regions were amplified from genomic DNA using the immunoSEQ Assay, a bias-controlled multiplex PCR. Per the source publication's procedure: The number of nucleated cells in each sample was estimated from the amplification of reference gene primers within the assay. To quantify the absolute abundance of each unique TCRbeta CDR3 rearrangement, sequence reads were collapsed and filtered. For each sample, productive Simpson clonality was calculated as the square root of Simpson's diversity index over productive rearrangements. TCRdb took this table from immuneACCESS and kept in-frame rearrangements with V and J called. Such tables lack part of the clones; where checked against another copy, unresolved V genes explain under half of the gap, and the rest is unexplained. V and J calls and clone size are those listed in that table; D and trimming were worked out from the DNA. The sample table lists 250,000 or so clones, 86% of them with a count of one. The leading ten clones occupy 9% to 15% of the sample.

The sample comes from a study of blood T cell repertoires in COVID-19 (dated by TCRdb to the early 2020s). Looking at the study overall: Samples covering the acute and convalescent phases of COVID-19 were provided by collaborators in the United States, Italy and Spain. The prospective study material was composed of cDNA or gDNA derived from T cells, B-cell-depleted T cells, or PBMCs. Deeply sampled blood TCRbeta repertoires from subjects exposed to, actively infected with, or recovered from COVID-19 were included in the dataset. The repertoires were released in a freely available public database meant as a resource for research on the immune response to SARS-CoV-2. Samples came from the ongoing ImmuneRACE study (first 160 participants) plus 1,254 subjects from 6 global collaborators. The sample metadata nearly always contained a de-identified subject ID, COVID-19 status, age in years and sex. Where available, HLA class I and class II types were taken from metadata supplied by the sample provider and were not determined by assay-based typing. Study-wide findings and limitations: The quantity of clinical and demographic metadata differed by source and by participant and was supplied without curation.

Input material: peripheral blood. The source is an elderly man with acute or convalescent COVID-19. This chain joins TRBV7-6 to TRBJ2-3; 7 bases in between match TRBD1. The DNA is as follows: TGTGCCAGCACCACAGCCGGGACAGTGTTTGGCACAGATACGCAGTATTTT. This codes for CASTTAGTVFGTDTQYF.